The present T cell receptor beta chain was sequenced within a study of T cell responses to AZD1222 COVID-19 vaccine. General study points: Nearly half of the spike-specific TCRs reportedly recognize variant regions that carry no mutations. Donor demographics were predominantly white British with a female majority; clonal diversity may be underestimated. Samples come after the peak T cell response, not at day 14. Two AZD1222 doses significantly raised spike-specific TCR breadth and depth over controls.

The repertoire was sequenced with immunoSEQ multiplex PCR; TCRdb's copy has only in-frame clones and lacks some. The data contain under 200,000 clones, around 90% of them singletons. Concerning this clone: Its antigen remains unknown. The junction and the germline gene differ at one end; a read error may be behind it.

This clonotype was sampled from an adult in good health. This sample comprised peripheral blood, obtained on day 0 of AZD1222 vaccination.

Here the CDR3 DNA reads TGTGCTAGCAGCTTAGGTGCGACAGCTCAAGAGACCCAGTACTTC. Translated, it gives CASSLGATAQETQYF. This chain connects TRBV7-7 to TRBJ2-5, with TRBD1 as a possible D gene (5 bases). The CDR3 is 15 amino acids. CDR1 SSHAT and CDR2 FNYEAQ come from the germline V gene (reference sequence).